These 14 T cell receptor beta chains were all obtained from the same sample, sequenced in a study of sequential checkpoint blockade in melanoma. Treatment given: randomized to nivolumab then ipilimumab (arm A) or the reverse (arm B). Clones were read by immunoSEQ multiplex PCR, and TCRdb kept only the in-frame ones, dropping some. This sample has around 21,000 clones, with about 82% found just once. The sample consisted of CD8+ T cells sorted from blood (inferred from file names), taken from a patient given nivolumab and ipilimumab in sequence. Receptor source: a human donor with melanoma.

In its sample, this clone was seen once. This chain links TRBV4-1 with TRBJ2-7, with TRBD2 as a possible D gene (6 bases). The germline V gene encodes CDR1 MGHRA and CDR2 YSYEKL. The CDR3 consists of 17 residues. V was trimmed by 0 bases and J by 0 bases, leaving 15 bases between them. As DNA, the CDR3 is TGCGCCAGCAGCCAAGAAAGAGTGAGGGAGGCCTCCTACGAGCAGTACTTC. Protein sequence: CASSQERVREASYEQYF.

V is TRBV9 and J is TRBJ2-7, with 7 bases matching TRBD1. The trim removed 3 bases at V and 6 bases at J, leaving 9 bases unmatched. The CDR3 runs to 14 residues. CDR1 SGDLS and CDR2 YYNGEE come from the germline V gene. The CDR3 DNA reads as TGTGCCAGCAGCGCCGGGACAGCCTTCATCGAGCAGTACTTC. It encodes CASSAGTAFIEQYF. The full variable domain, its missing parts supplied by reference TRBV9 and TRBJ2-7, is DSGVTQTPKHLITATGQRVTLRCSPRSGDLSVYWYQQSLDQGLQFLIQYYNGEERAKGNILERFSAQQFPDLHSELNLSSLELGDSALYFCASSAGTAFIEQYFGPGTRLTVT.

The chain uses TRBV9 and TRBJ1-2; 9 bases match TRBD1. Per germline, CDR1 SGDLS and CDR2 YYNGEE. CDR3 length: 18 residues. Trimming cost V 4 bases and J 8 bases; bases outside gene matches: 21. CDR3 sequence (DNA): TGTGCCAGCAGCTCCCCGGGGGGACAGGGTCTAGCTGGAGCGGGCTACACCTTC. Its translation: CASSSPGGQGLAGAGYTF. Combining the CDR3 with reference TRBV9 and TRBJ1-2 gives the whole variable domain DSGVTQTPKHLITATGQRVTLRCSPRSGDLSVYWYQQSLDQGLQFLIQYYNGEERAKGNILERFSAQQFPDLHSELNLSSLELGDSALYFCASSSPGGQGLAGAGYTFGSGTRLTVV.

The chain joins TRBV7-9 to TRBJ1-3; D is unclear. CDR1 is SEHNR, CDR2 FQNEAQ, per germline (reference sequence). The CDR3 runs to 14 residues. V was clipped by 4 bases and J by 3 bases, with 10 bases between them. CDR3 in amino acids: CASSWAHGGNTIYF. In DNA form, the CDR3 reads TGTGCCAGCAGCTGGGCCCACGGTGGAAACACCATATATTTT. The variable domain in full, with the rest retrieved from reference TRBV7-9 and TRBJ1-3, is DTGVSQNPRHKITKRGQNVTFRCDPISEHNRLYWYRQTLGQGPEFLTYFQNEAQLEKSRLLSDRFSAERPKGSFSTLEIQRTEQGDSAMYLCASSWAHGGNTIYFGEGSWLTVV.

The gene calls are TRBV19 and TRBJ1-1; D gene ambiguous. CDR1 LNHDA and CDR2 SQIVND come from the germline V gene (reference sequence). V gave up 9 bases and J gave up 0 bases, with 20 bases separating them. CDR3 length: 16 residues. The CDR3 nucleotides are TGTGCCAGCCAAGATTGGGTCGGAGAACTGAACACTGAAGCTTTCTTT. Translation: CASQDWVGELNTEAFF.

The CDR3: CATSRVPQAPNEKLFF. In DNA form, the CDR3 reads TGTGCCACCAGCAGAGTCCCACAGGCGCCTAATGAAAAACTGTTTTTT. The chain carries TRBV15 and TRBJ1-4; possible D gene TRBD1, 5 bases. Germline CDR1 reads LNHNV; CDR2 reads YYDKDF (reference sequence). CDR3 length equals 16 residues. Trimming left V 1 base short and J 3 bases short, with 12 bases between.

V is TRBV5-1 and J is TRBJ1-6; possibly TRBD1 for D (6 bases). Germline V CDR1 and CDR2: SGHRS, YFSETQ. The CDR3 consists of 18 residues. V gave up 1 base and J gave up 6 bases, with 20 bases separating them. CDR3 amino acids: CASSLWESYREINSPLHF. The CDR3 DNA is TGCGCCAGCAGCTTGTGGGAATCGTACAGGGAAATTAATTCACCCCTCCACTTT.

In regard to this clone: Mismatch with germline at one junction end may stem from a read error. V is TRBV6-6 and J is TRBJ1-2; possible D gene TRBD1, 6 bases. The germline gives CDR1 MNHNY, CDR2 SVGAGI (reference sequence). CDR3 size: 13 residues. The CDR3: CAISGGMGYGYTF. The CDR3 nucleotides read TGTGCCATCAGTGGGGGCATGGGATACGGCTACACCTTC.

The rearrangement uses TRBV28 and TRBJ2-7; a possible D gene is TRBD1 (5 bases). This CDR3 is 15 amino acids long. The V gene lost 2 bases and the J gene lost 1 base, with 12 bases spanning the gap. Looked up from germline, CDR1 is MDHEN and CDR2 is SYDVKM. CDR3 in DNA: TGTGCCAGCAGTTTAGGGGCAGGGCAATCCTACGAGCAGTACTTC. Translated: CASSLGAGQSYEQYF.

The gene calls are TRBV27 and TRBJ1-2; the match to TRBD1 covers 7 bases. The CDR3 extends over 15 amino acids. V lost 6 bases and J lost 1; bases outside the gene matches: 8. From germline, CDR1 is MNHEY and CDR2 SMNVEV (reference sequence). CDR3 sequence: CASSTGTEDNYGYTF. For the CDR3, the DNA is TGTGCCAGCAGCACCGGGACAGAAGATAACTATGGCTACACCTTC.

This clone was seen a handful of times. This chain connects TRBV28 to TRBJ2-7, with 8 bases fitting TRBD2. V was pared by 5 bases and J by 2 bases, with 11 bases of the junction left unmatched. The CDR3 totals 16 residues. The germline CDR1 and CDR2 sequences are MDHEN and SYDVKM. This CDR3 reads CASSNPREGYPYEQYF. In nucleotides, the CDR3 is TGTGCCAGCAGTAACCCCCGGGAGGGGTATCCCTACGAGCAGTACTTC.

V usage is TRBV5-3 and J usage is TRBJ1-5, with a possible D match to TRBD1 (5 bases). TRBV5-3 is an ORF, with its function uncertain. The V gene lost 3 bases and the J gene lost 0 bases, with 10 bases spanning the gap. The CDR3 sequence is 15 residues long. The CDR3 bases are TGTGCCAGAAGCTACGGACACCTTAGCAATCAGCCCCAGCATTTT. Translated, it gives CARSYGHLSNQPQHF.

The chain employs TRBV9 and TRBJ2-1; TRBD2 might be the D (5 bases). The germline CDR1 and CDR2 sequences are SGDLS and YYNGEE. Trimming shortened V by 4 bases and J by 4 bases, and 15 bases separated the two germline ends. The CDR3 is 15 residues long. The CDR3 spells CASSPLNRLYNEQFF. The CDR3 DNA is TGTGCCAGCAGCCCCTTGAACAGACTATACAATGAGCAGTTCTTC.

CDR3 region: CASAPRGYEQYF. DNA of the CDR3: TGTGCCAGCGCCCCCCGGGGATACGAGCAGTACTTC. J is TRBJ2-7 and V is TRBV27, with D perhaps TRBD2 (5 bases). CDR3 length: 12 residues. The germline V and J ends were trimmed by 8 bases and 4 bases, with 12 bases remaining between them. The germline gives CDR1 MNHEY, CDR2 SMNVEV (reference sequence).